The T cell receptor (beta chain) described here comes from a study of graft-versus-host responses after intestinal transplantation. Profiled with immunoSEQ multiplex PCR; TCRdb holds only in-frame clones, not every one. The table has over 10,000 clones, 93% seen once. Per germline, CDR1 SGHTA and CDR2 FQGNSA. CDR3 size: 17 residues. The ends lost 4 bases at V and 0 bases at J; junction bases unmatched: 11. V usage is TRBV7-2 and J usage is TRBJ2-5; 7 bases align to TRBD1. The sequences come from PBMCs, collected roughly 1,000 days after intestinal transplantation. The TCR sequence derives from a human patient who received an intestinal transplant, so some T cells may come from the graft donor. Here the CDR3 DNA reads TGTGCCAGCAGCTCTGCCGGGACAGTAGTAAACCAAGAGACCCAGTACTTC. It specifies CASSSAGTVVNQETQYF.